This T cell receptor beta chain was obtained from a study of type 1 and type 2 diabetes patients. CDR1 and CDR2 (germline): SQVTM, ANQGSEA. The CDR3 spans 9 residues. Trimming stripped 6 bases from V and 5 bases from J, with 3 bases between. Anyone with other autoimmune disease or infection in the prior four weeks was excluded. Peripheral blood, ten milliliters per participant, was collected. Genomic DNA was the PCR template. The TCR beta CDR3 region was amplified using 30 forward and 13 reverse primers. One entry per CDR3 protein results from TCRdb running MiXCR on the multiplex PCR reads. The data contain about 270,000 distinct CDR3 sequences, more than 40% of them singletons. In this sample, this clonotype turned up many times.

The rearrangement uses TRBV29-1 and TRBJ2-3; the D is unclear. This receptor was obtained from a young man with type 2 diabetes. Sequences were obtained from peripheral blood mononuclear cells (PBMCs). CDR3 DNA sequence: TGCAGCGTCGGAGATACGCAGTATTTT. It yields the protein CSVGDTQYF.